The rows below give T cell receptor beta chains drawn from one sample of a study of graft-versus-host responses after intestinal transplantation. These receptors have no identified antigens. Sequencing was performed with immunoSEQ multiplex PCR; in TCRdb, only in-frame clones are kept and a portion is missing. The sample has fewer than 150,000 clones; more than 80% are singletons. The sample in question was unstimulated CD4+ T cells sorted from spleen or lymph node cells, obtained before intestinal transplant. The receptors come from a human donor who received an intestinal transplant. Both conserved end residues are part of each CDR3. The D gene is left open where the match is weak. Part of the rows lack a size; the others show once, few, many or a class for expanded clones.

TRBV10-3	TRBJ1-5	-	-	TGTGCCATCAGTGAGGGCCCAGTTCAGCCCCAGCATTTT	CAISEGPVQPQHF
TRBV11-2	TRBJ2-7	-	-	TGTGCCAGCAGCTTAGAAGGACGGAATTACGAGCAGTACTTC	CASSLEGRNYEQYF
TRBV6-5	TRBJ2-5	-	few	TGTGCCAGCAGTTACTCCGGACAGCAAGAGACCCAGTACTTC	CASSYSGQQETQYF
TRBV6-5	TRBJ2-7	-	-	TGTGCCAGCAGTTACGACGACCCCAGGGTCGAGCAGTACTTC	CASSYDDPRVEQYF
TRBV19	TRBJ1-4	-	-	TGTGCCAGTAGTCGGCAGGGTCTGTGGAATGAAAAACTGTTTTTT	CASSRQGLWNEKLFF
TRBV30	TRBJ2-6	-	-	TGTGCCTGGAGTGTAGGAAGATCTGGGGCCAACGTCCTGACTTTC	CAWSVGRSGANVLTF
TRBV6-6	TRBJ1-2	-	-	TGTGCCAGCAGTTACTCGATTAGGTCCCCGGGCTACACCTTC	CASSYSIRSPGYTF
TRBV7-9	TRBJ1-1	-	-	TGTGCCAGCAGCTTGGTTGGGAACACTGAAGCTTTCTTT	CASSLVGNTEAFF
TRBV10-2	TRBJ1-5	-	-	TGCGCCAGCAGTGAGACCGGGGGGTTTCAGCCCCAGCATTTT	CASSETGGFQPQHF
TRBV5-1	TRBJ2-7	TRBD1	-	TGCGCCAGCAGCCAGGACAGGGGGATTTCCTACGAGCAGTACTTC	CASSQDRGISYEQYF
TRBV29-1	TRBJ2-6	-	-	TGCAGCGCGAGCGGGACAGCTTCTGGGGCCAACGTCCTGACTTTC	CSASGTASGANVLTF
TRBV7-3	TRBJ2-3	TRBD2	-	TGTGCCAGCAGCCGCGGACTAGCGGGGGTTGGAACAGATACGCAGTATTTT	CASSRGLAGVGTDTQYF
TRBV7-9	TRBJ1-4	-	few	TGTGCCAGCAGCTTAGTAAGGCACCAAGGGGAAAAACTGTTTTTT	CASSLVRHQGEKLFF
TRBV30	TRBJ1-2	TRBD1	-	TGTGCCTGGAGTCCCGGGACAGGGGTCGGCTACACCTTC	CAWSPGTGVGYTF
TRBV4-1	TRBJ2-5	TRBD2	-	TGCGCCAGCAGCCAAGATAGGGGACTAGCGGGGGGAGAGACCCAGTACTTC	CASSQDRGLAGGETQYF
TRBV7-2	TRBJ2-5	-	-	TGTGCCAGCAGCTTAGGAGTTGTTTGGCGTAAAGAGACCCAGTACTTC	CASSLGVVWRKETQYF
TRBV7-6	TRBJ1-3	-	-	TGTGCCAGCAGCTTAGGGGGAGGGAATACCGGAAACACCATATATTTT	CASSLGGGNTGNTIYF
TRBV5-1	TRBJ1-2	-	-	TGCGCCAGCAGCTTGCGAAGGGGCTATGGCTACACCTTC	CASSLRRGYGYTF
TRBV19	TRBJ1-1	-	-	TGTGCCAGTAGTCGATTGGGTCCTGAAGCTTTCTTT	CASSRLGPEAFF
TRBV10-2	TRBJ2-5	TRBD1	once	TGCGCCAGCAGAGCATTCCGGGACAGTGGAAAAGAGACCCAGTACTTC	CASRAFRDSGKETQYF
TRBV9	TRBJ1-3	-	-	TGTGCCAGCAGCGTAGGTATGCTAAGCTCTGGAAACACCATATATTTT	CASSVGMLSSGNTIYF
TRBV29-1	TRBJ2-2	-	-	TGCAGCGTTGGCTCTTACACCGGGGAGCTGTTTTTT	CSVGSYTGELFF
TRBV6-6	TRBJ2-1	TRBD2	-	TGTGCCAGCACAGTAGCGGGGCACGGGAATGAGCAGTTCTTC	CASTVAGHGNEQFF
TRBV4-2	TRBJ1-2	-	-	TGTGCCAGCAGCCAAGATCGGGGGGTTTTTAACTATGGCTACACCTTC	CASSQDRGVFNYGYTF
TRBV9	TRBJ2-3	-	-	TGTGCCAGCAGCGTAGTTGGGGGGAGAGGCACAGATACGCAGTATTTT	CASSVVGGRGTDTQYF
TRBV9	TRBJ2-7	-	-	TGTGCCAGCAGCGTCCAGCCGACCGGTGAGCAGTACTTC	CASSVQPTGEQYF
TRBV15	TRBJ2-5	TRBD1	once	TGTGCCACCAGCCTTCCGACAGGGGGCTTAGGAGAGACCCAGTACTTC	CATSLPTGGLGETQYF
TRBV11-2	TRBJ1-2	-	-	TGTGCCAGCAGCTTAATGTCCTTTGCTTCCAACTATGGCTACACCTTC	CASSLMSFASNYGYTF
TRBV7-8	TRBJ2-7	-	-	TGTGCCAGCAGTCGGGGGACCCTCGGGGAGCAGTACTTC	CASSRGTLGEQYF
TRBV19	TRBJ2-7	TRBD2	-	TGTGCCAGTAATCCCGGGACTATCGCCAACGAGCAGTACTTC	CASNPGTIANEQYF
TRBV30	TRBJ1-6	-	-	TGTGCCTGGACCTTAACCGGGACACGAACTTTCTCCTATAATTCACCCCTCCACTTT	CAWTLTGTRTFSYNSPLHF
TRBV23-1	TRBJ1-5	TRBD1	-	TGCGCCAGGAGACAGGGGGCCGGCTCTGTTCAGCCCCAGCATTTT	CARRQGAGSVQPQHF
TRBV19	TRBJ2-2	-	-	TGTGCCAGTAAGGGGTATATCGCCGGGGAGCTGTTTTTT	CASKGYIAGELFF
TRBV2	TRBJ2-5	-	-	TGTGCCAGCAGTCCACGCGCGGGTGGAGAGACCCAGTACTTC	CASSPRAGGETQYF
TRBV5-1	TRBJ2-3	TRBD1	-	TGCGCCAGCAGCCAAGGGACAGGGTCCACAGATACGCAGTATTTT	CASSQGTGSTDTQYF
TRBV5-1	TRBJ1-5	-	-	TGCGCCAGCAGCTTTGCCCCTAATAGCAATCAGCCCCAGCATTTT	CASSFAPNSNQPQHF
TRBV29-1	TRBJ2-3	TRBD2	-	TGCAGCGTTGAGGTCTACGGACTAGCGGGGGGACGCACAGATACGCAGTATTTT	CSVEVYGLAGGRTDTQYF
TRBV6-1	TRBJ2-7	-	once	TGTGCCAGCAGTGAAATGGAACTTACGATCTACGAGCAGTACTTC	CASSEMELTIYEQYF
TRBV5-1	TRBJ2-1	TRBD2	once	TGCGCCAGCAGCTTGGATCCGACTAGCGGGGGGGAGATCTTC	CASSLDPTSGGEIF
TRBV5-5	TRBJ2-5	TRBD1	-	TGTGCCAGCAGGAACGGACAGGGGATCGGAGAGACCCAGTACTTC	CASRNGQGIGETQYF